What follows are 28 T cell receptor beta chains derived from one specimen sequenced in a study of shared clonotypes between healthy human individuals. Assay: immunoSEQ multiplex PCR; the TCRdb copy retains only in-frame clones and omits some. The sample yields a few million clones, 85% to 95% seen once. The sequenced sample was naive CD4+ T cells from PBMCs. Stated subset: CD45RA+ positively selected. Receptor source: a man younger than 35 in good health. Some clones in this sample may be carry-over from other donors' samples.

The gene calls are TRBV28 and TRBJ1-5, with TRBD1 as a possible D gene (6 bases). V lost 5 bases, J lost 5 bases, and 19 bases lay in between. The CDR3 totals 16 residues. From germline, CDR1 is MDHEN and CDR2 SYDVKM. The CDR3 DNA sequence: TGTGCCAGCAGTGGACAAAGACAGGTCGGATATCAGCCCCAGCATTTT. Amino acids: CASSGQRQVGYQPQHF.

In DNA form, the CDR3 reads TGTGCCAGCAGCGTACCCGGGACGCAGGCCTACGAGCAGTACTTC. This sequence encodes CASSVPGTQAYEQYF. V usage is TRBV9 and J usage is TRBJ2-7; D is tentatively TRBD1 or TRBD2 (5 bases each). The length of the CDR3 is 15 residues. With 1 base removed from V and 2 bases from J, the gap between germline ends came to 13 bases. Germline V gene data show CDR1 as SGDLS and CDR2 as YYNGEE.

The V gene is TRBV7-9, the J gene TRBJ1-3; D not resolved. The CDR3 consists of 15 residues. CDR1 SEHNR and CDR2 FQNEAQ come from the germline V gene (reference sequence). V lost 1 base to trimming and J lost 0 bases, with 7 bases between them. The CDR3 region has the DNA TGTGCCAGCAGCTTAGAGTTGAGCTCTGGAAACACCATATATTTT. Residues: CASSLELSSGNTIYF.

The gene calls are TRBV5-6 and TRBJ2-3, with 9 bases lining up with TRBD2. This CDR3 is 15 amino acids long. After removal of 2 bases from V and 5 bases from J, the junction contained 6 bases not matched to a gene. CDR1 SGHDT and CDR2 YYEEEE come from the germline V gene. The CDR3 nucleotides read TGTGCCAGCAGCTTTAGCGGGAGCCGTATAGATACGCAGTATTTT. Amino acids: CASSFSGSRIDTQYF.

The gene calls are TRBV4-1 and TRBJ1-5, with no clear D. V lost 0 bases and J lost 4, with 7 bases in between. CDR3 size: 14 residues. CDR1 and CDR2 (germline): MGHRA, YSYEKL. CDR3 DNA sequence: TGCGCCAGCAGCCAAGACCAATTTAATCAGCCCCAGCATTTT. It codes for CASSQDQFNQPQHF.

The chain links TRBV11-1 to TRBJ2-7; D not resolved. The V and J ends lost 6 bases and 1 base respectively, with 16 bases between them. Germline V gives CDR1 SGHAT, CDR2 FQDESV (reference sequence). The CDR3 contains 15 residues. The CDR3 loop reads CASRAAGPRSYEQYF. The CDR3 bases are TGTGCCAGCAGAGCTGCCGGTCCCCGTTCCTACGAGCAGTACTTC.

A remark on this clone: The sample holds other DNA sequences that translate to the same CDR3. This rearrangement joins TRBV7-2 to TRBJ2-7; 7 nucleotides align to TRBD1. This CDR3 has 15 amino acids. Germline V gene data show CDR1 as SGHTA and CDR2 as FQGNSA. Losses at the gene ends were 5 bases for V and 1 base for J; bases not matched to a gene: 8. The CDR3 nucleotides are TGTGCCAGCAGCCTATCCGGGACAGCGTCCTACGAGCAGTACTTC. Amino acids: CASSLSGTASYEQYF.

The genes are TRBV5-6 and TRBJ2-7; maybe TRBD2 (5 bases). Trimming pared 0 bases from V and 2 bases from J, leaving 12 bases between. Germline CDR1 reads SGHDT; CDR2 reads YYEEEE. There are 15 residues in the CDR3. CDR3 sequence (DNA): TGTGCCAGCAGCTTGGGGCTAGCCGTTGCCTACGAGCAGTACTTC. It specifies CASSLGLAVAYEQYF.

V and J are TRBV7-3 and TRBJ2-1; 8 nucleotides agree with TRBD2. V dropped 5 bases and J dropped 5; count of bases not matched to a gene: 5. Per germline, CDR1 SGHTA and CDR2 FQGTGA. The CDR3 runs 14 residues. The CDR3 nucleotides read TGTGCCAGCAGCCCAGGACTAGCCAACAATGAGCAGTTCTTC. Translated, it gives CASSPGLANNEQFF. The full variable domain, in which reference TRBV7-3 and TRBJ2-1 provide the parts outside the CDR3, is GAGVSQTPSNKVTEKGKYVELRCDPISGHTALYWYRQSLGQGPEFLIYFQGTGAADDSGLPNDRFFAVRPEGSVSTLKIQRTERGDSAVYLCASSPGLANNEQFFGPGTRLTVL.

The chain combines TRBV28 with TRBJ2-1; a weak D match, TRBD2 (6 bases). Germline V gene sequence: CDR1 MDHEN, CDR2 SYDVKM. Between the trimmed V and J ends, which lost 6 bases and 5 bases, there was a span of 8 bases. The CDR3 length is 12 residues. CDR3 nucleotide sequence: TGTGCCAGCAGCTGGAGGGACAATGAGCAGTTCTTC. Its translation is CASSWRDNEQFF.

CDR3 in DNA: TGCGCCAGCAGCTTAACAGGCTACGGCACAGATACGCAGTATTTT. It encodes CASSLTGYGTDTQYF. The V and J genes are TRBV5-1 and TRBJ2-3, with D perhaps TRBD1 (5 bases). V lost 2 bases to trimming and J lost 1 base, with 11 bases between them. The CDR3 length is 15 residues. In germline, CDR1 is SGHRS, CDR2 YFSETQ.

The chain carries TRBV18 and TRBJ1-3; 9 bases are shared with TRBD1. The germline CDR1 and CDR2 sequences are KGHSH and LQKENI. CDR3 length: 15 residues. With 3 bases clipped from V and 8 bases from J, the junction kept 8 bases outside the gene matches. CDR3 nucleotide sequence: TGTGCCAGCTCACCCCTTTTACAGGGGGCGGACACCATATATTTT. Protein sequence: CASSPLLQGADTIYF.

V usage is TRBV7-2 and J usage is TRBJ1-4; D uncertain. The V and J ends lost 4 bases and 7 bases respectively, with 7 bases between them. This CDR3 spans 12 amino acids. CDR1 is SGHTA and CDR2 is FQGNSA in the germline V gene. In DNA form, the CDR3 reads TGTGCCAGCAGCTCCGTAGGTGAAAAACTGTTTTTT. This sequence encodes CASSSVGEKLFF.

CDR3 nucleotide sequence: TGTGCCAGCAGGACGTTCGGGGAAGGGCGCACTGAAGCTTTCTTT. This sequence encodes CASRTFGEGRTEAFF. The chain couples TRBV6-5 to TRBJ1-1, with D hard to call. Germline assignment: CDR1 MNHEY and CDR2 SVGAGI. Trimming took off 6 bases at V and 4 bases at J, with 18 bases between the two ends. This CDR3 comprises 15 residues.

V is TRBV18 and J is TRBJ1-2, with TRBD1 as a possible D gene (6 bases). There are 16 residues in the CDR3. Germline lookup yields CDR1 KGHSH and CDR2 LQKENI. Trimming shortened V by 3 bases and J by 3 bases, and 17 bases separated the two germline ends. Here the CDR3 reads CASSPRLTGRHYGYTF. As DNA, the CDR3 is TGTGCCAGCTCACCCCGACTCACAGGGCGCCACTATGGCTACACCTTC.

V gene TRBV6-6 combines with J gene TRBJ2-7; unclear D gene. The CDR3 contains 12 residues. V shed 11 bases and J shed 3 bases, with 14 bases lying between them. Per germline, CDR1 MNHNY and CDR2 SVGAGI (reference sequence). This CDR3 is CAGGDGNYEQYF. CDR3 in DNA: TGTGCCGGTGGAGACGGTAACTACGAGCAGTACTTC.

V and J are TRBV4-3 and TRBJ1-4, with D maybe TRBD1 (6 bases). Germline assignment: CDR1 LGHNA and CDR2 YSLEER. V was clipped by 0 bases and J by 5 bases, with 16 bases between them. This CDR3 spans 17 amino acids. CDR3 protein: CASSQDFWGLLNEKLFF. The CDR3 bases are TGCGCCAGCAGCCAAGATTTTTGGGGGCTACTGAATGAAAAACTGTTTTTT.

As to this clone: Other DNA sequences in this specimen translate into the identical CDR3. This chain links TRBV19 with TRBJ2-7; no clear D. The CDR3 is made up of 15 amino acids. The V gene lost 3 bases and the J gene lost 2 bases, with 14 bases spanning the gap. Germline V gene data show CDR1 as LNHDA and CDR2 as SQIVND (reference sequence). CDR3 loop: CASSIRSGSAYEQYF. CDR3 DNA sequence: TGTGCCAGTAGTATTAGGAGTGGGTCAGCCTACGAGCAGTACTTC.

The gene calls are TRBV5-4 and TRBJ2-5, with TRBD2 matching over 16 bases. The J call may be mistaken, given a closer DNA end match to TRBJ2-7. Per germline, CDR1 SGHNT and CDR2 YYREEE (reference sequence). CDR3 length: 16 amino acids. The CDR3 reads CASSGGLAGGFYEQYF. The DNA of the CDR3 is TGTGCCAGCAGCGGGGGACTAGCGGGAGGGTTCTACGAGCAGTACTTC.

A note on this clone: Distinct nucleotide sequences in the sample also encode this CDR3. This chain uses TRBV19 with TRBJ1-2; D unresolved. In germline, CDR1 is LNHDA, CDR2 SQIVND (reference sequence). The CDR3 runs 14 residues. The germline V and J ends were trimmed by 2 bases and 2 bases, with 9 bases remaining between them. The CDR3 is CASSIRDTNYGYTF. The CDR3 bases are TGTGCCAGTAGTATACGAGATACCAACTATGGCTACACCTTC.

The genes are TRBV11-1 and TRBJ1-2; D is ambiguous. CDR1 and CDR2 from the germline V gene are SGHAT and FQDESV (reference sequence). The CDR3 is made up of 15 amino acids. Trimming took 0 bases from V and 2 from J, leaving 10 bases between them. DNA for the CDR3: TGTGCCAGCAGCTTAGCGCAGACTGGAAACTATGGCTACACCTTC. It codes for CASSLAQTGNYGYTF.

V usage is TRBV19 and J usage is TRBJ2-5; 12 bases map to TRBD2. Germline V gene lookup returns CDR1 LNHDA and CDR2 SQIVND (reference sequence). The CDR3 loop spans 18 amino acids. V dropped 5 bases and J dropped 5; count of bases not matched to a gene: 15. The CDR3 nucleotides read TGTGCCAGTAGTCCGCTTCTAGCGGGAGGGGTCAGGACGGAGACCCAGTACTTC. It codes for CASSPLLAGGVRTETQYF.

The chain has TRBV11-1 and TRBJ1-1; 9 nucleotides match TRBD1. The CDR3 covers 14 residues. Germline V CDR1 and CDR2: SGHAT, FQDESV (reference sequence). The V segment lost 5 bases and the J segment 6 bases; nucleotides outside the gene matches: 7. The CDR3 sequence: CASSRTGVRPEAFF. CDR3 in DNA: TGTGCCAGCAGCCGGACAGGGGTAAGGCCTGAAGCTTTCTTT. Together with reference TRBV11-1 and TRBJ1-1, the CDR3 gives the full variable domain: EAEVAQSPRYKITEKSQAVAFWCDPISGHATLYWYRQILGQGPELLVQFQDESVVDDSQLPKDRFSAERLKGVDSTLKIQPAELGDSAMYLCASSRTGVRPEAFFGQGTRLTVV.

The chain carries TRBV5-1 and TRBJ2-1; TRBD2 matches 8 bases. V dropped 7 bases and J dropped 7; count of bases not matched to a gene: 16. The CDR3 extends over 16 amino acids. Germline V gives CDR1 SGHRS, CDR2 YFSETQ. The chain's CDR3 is CASAFLPGLVGNEQFF. CDR3 DNA sequence: TGCGCCAGCGCTTTCCTACCGGGACTAGTAGGAAATGAGCAGTTCTTC.

This chain links TRBV15 with TRBJ2-5; 8 bases are shared with TRBD1. The CDR3 has 16 amino acids. From germline, CDR1 is LNHNV and CDR2 YYDKDF (reference sequence). V trimming: 2 bases; J trimming: 4 bases; junction bases outside the gene matches: 9. This chain's CDR3 is CATSRSGGASIETQYF. Here the CDR3 DNA reads TGTGCCACCAGCAGATCAGGGGGCGCGTCTATAGAGACCCAGTACTTC.

As to this clone: Other DNA sequences in this specimen translate into the identical CDR3. The V and J genes are TRBV5-1 and TRBJ2-5, with 7 bases matching TRBD1. The germline gives CDR1 SGHRS, CDR2 YFSETQ. The CDR3 has 14 amino acids. V shed 4 bases and J 2 bases; nucleotides not matched to a gene: 5. CDR3 sequence reads: CASSLRTGQETQYF. CDR3 coding DNA: TGCGCCAGCAGCCTTCGGACAGGACAAGAGACCCAGTACTTC.

The chain joins TRBV25-1 to TRBJ1-4; D unclear. Germline CDR1 reads MGHDK; CDR2 reads SYGVNS. The CDR3 runs to 14 residues. V lost 2 bases and J 14 bases, leaving 18 bases between the germline ends. CDR3 residues: CASSEGPPGGLLFF. CDR3 coding DNA: TGTGCCAGCAGTGAAGGGCCGCCCGGAGGACTGCTGTTTTTT.

This clone was counted a single time. The rearrangement joins TRBV7-2 to TRBJ2-5; D is unresolved. This CDR3 spans 12 amino acids. The ends were cut back, 3 bases at V and 3 bases at J, with 5 bases in the middle. CDR1 and CDR2 from the germline V gene are SGHTA and FQGNSA. DNA for the CDR3: TGTGCCAGCAGCTTTTGGGAAGAGACCCAGTACTTC. This gives the protein CASSFWEETQYF. Full variable domain (outside the CDR3, taken from reference TRBV7-2 and TRBJ2-5): GAGVSQSPSNKVTEKGKDVELRCDPISGHTALYWYRQSLGQGLEFLIYFQGNSAPDKSGLPSDRFSAERTGGSVSTLTIQRTQQEDSAVYLCASSFWEETQYFGPGTRLLVL.